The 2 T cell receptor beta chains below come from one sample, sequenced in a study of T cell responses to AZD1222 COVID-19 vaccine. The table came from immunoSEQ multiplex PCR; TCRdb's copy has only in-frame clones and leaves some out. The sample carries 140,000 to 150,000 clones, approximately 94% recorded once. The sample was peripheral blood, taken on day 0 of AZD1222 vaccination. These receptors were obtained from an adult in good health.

The CDR3 sequence is CASRVNTEAFF. The CDR3 DNA reads TGCGCCAGCAGAGTCAACACTGAAGCTTTCTTT. This chain connects TRBV5-1 to TRBJ1-1; D is undetermined. In germline, CDR1 is SGHRS, CDR2 YFSETQ. V lost 5 bases, J lost 2 bases, and 4 bases lay in between. The CDR3 has 11 residues.

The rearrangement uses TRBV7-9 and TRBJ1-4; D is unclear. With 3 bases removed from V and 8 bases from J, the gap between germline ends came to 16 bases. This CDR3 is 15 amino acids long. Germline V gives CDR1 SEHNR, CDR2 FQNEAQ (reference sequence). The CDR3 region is CASSFWISGSEKLFF. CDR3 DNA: TGTGCCAGCAGCTTTTGGATCTCAGGAAGCGAAAAACTGTTTTTT.